In this sample, the clone carrying this T cell receptor beta chain turned up a few times. This specimen comes from a study of blood T cell repertoires in COVID-19. Study summary: There were acute and convalescent COVID-19 samples, and they came from the United States, Italy and Spain.

CDR3 length: 13 residues. With 6 bases removed from V and 1 base from J, the gap between germline ends came to 7 bases. Germline V gene sequence: CDR1 LNHDA, CDR2 SQIVND (reference sequence). Per the original methods: How many nucleated cells were present was estimated from reference gene primer amplification. The data were produced by immunoSEQ multiplex PCR, yet TCRdb's version contains in-frame clones alone and is incomplete. The V and J calls and clone size were taken over from that table, and D and trimming were inferred from the DNA. The table includes under 300,000 clones, around 83% detected once.

Sequencing was performed on peripheral blood. The sequence came from a man aged 30 to 45 who had recovered from COVID-19. The chain combines TRBV19 with TRBJ1-5; no clear D gene. The CDR3 DNA sequence: TGTGCCAGTAGCGACTTCAGCAATCAGCCCCAGCATTTT. Its translation: CASSDFSNQPQHF.